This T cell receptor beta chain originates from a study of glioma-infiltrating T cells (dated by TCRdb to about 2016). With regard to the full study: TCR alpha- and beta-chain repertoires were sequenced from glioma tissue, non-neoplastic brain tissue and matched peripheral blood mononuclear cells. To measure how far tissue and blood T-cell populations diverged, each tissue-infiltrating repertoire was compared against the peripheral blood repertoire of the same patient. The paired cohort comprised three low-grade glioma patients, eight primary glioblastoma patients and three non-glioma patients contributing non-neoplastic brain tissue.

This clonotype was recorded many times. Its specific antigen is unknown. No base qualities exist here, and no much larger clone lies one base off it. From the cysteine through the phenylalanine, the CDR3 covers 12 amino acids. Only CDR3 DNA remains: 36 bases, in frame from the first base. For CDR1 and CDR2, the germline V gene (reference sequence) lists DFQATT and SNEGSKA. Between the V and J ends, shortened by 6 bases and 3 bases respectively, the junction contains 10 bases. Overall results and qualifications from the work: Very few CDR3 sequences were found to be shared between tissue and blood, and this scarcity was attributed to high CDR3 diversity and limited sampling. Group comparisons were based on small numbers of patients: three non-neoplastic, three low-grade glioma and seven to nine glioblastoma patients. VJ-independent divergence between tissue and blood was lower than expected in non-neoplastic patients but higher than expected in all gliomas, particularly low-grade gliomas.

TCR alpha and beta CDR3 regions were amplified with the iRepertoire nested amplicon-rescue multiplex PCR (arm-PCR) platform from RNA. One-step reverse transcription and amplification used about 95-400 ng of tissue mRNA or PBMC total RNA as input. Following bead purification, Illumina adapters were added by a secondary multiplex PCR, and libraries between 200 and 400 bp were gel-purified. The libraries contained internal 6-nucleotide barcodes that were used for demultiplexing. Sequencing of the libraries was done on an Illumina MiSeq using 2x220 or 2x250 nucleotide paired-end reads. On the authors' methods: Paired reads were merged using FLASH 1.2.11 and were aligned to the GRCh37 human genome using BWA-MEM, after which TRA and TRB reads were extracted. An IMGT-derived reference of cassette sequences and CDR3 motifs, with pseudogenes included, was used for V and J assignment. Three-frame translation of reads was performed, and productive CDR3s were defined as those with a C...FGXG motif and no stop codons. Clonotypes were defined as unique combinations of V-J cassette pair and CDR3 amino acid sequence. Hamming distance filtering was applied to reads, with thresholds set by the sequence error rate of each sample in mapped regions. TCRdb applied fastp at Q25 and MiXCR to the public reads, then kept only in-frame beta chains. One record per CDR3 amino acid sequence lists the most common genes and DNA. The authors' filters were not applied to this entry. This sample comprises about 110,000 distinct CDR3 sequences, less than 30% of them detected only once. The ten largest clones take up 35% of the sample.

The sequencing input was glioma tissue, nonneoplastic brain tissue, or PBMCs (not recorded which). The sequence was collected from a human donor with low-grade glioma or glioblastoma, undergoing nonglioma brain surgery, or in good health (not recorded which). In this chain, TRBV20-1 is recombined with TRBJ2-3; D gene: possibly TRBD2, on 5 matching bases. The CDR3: CSARRGTDTQYF. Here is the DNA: TGCAGTGCCCGTCGGGGTACAGATACGCAGTATTTT.